The entry that follows covers one T cell receptor (beta chain) sequence. What it binds is not known. This entry belongs to a study of PD-1 blockade in classical Hodgkin lymphoma. All patients relapsed after autologous stem cell transplantation, and brentuximab vedotin exposure varied. Profiling relied on immunoSEQ multiplex PCR, and the TCRdb table lists in-frame clones only, not all of them. This sample has 25,000 to 30,000 clones, with under 85% found just once. The study, taken as a whole, reports: The study found complete responders had baseline diversity similar to newly diagnosed patients.

The CDR3 covers 14 residues. The V gene lost 8 bases and the J gene lost 3 bases, with 16 bases spanning the gap. Germline CDR1 SNHLY, CDR2 FYNNEI. This chain joins TRBV2 and TRBJ1-1; tentatively, D is TRBD1 (6 bases). Sequencing was performed on peripheral blood mononuclear cells (PBMCs), taken before the second cycle of nivolumab. This receptor was obtained from a human donor with classical Hodgkin lymphoma. CDR3 region: CASGTQGRHTEAFF. In DNA form, the CDR3 reads TGTGCCAGCGGAACACAGGGTCGACACACTGAAGCTTTCTTT. Complete variable domain (other parts from reference TRBV2 and TRBJ1-1): EPEVTQTPSHQVTQMGQEVILRCVPISNHLYFYWYRQILGQKVEFLVSFYNNEISEKSEIFDDQFSVERPDGSNFTLKIRSTKLEDSAMYFCASGTQGRHTEAFFGQGTRLTVV.